Presented here are 12 T cell receptor beta chains from one specimen sequenced in a study of shared T cell receptors in the human thymus. TCRdb's copy holds only in-frame clones and misses some; the assay was immunoSEQ multiplex PCR. The sample lists approximately 490,000 clones, about four fifths seen once, with around 0.013% in the top ten. These records were also assigned to another study, of human thymus T cells.

Input material: thymocytes. These receptors all come from a boy under two years old with a congenital heart defect.

The chain combines TRBV4-2 with TRBJ2-3; D might be TRBD2 (7 bases). The CDR3 spans 17 residues. From germline, CDR1 is LGHNA and CDR2 YNFKEQ. Trimming shortened V by 4 bases and J by 6 bases, and 23 bases separated the two germline ends. DNA for the CDR3: TGTGCCAGCAGCCTTTTTAAAGGGGGAGGGCCGGCGGATACGCAGTATTTT. This sequence encodes CASSLFKGGGPADTQYF.

The gene calls are TRBV18 and TRBJ2-5; 7 bases are shared with TRBD1. The CDR3 runs to 15 residues. Germline loops: CDR1 KGHSH, CDR2 LQKENI. Trimming removed 3 bases from V and 2 bases from J; junction bases left unmatched: 6. CDR3 region: CASSPTGTAQETQYF. CDR3 DNA: TGTGCCAGCTCACCGACTGGGACAGCACAAGAGACCCAGTACTTC.

The chain joins TRBV4-2 to TRBJ2-3; 7 positions match TRBD2. CDR3 length: 17 amino acids. From germline, CDR1 is LGHNA and CDR2 YNFKEQ. With 0 bases clipped from V and 2 bases from J, the junction kept 8 bases outside the gene matches. The chain's CDR3 is CASSQDLPAGHTDTQYF. The CDR3 coding sequence is TGTGCCAGCAGCCAAGATTTACCAGCGGGGCACACAGATACGCAGTATTTT.

The genes are TRBV5-1 and TRBJ1-4, with TRBD1 as a possible D gene (6 bases). V was clipped by 0 bases and J by 0 bases, with 18 bases between them. Germline loops: CDR1 SGHRS, CDR2 YFSETQ. CDR3 size: 19 residues. The chain's CDR3 is CASSLAPGHPYPTNEKLFF. CDR3 coding DNA: TGCGCCAGCAGCTTGGCTCCGGGACATCCTTACCCAACTAATGAAAAACTGTTTTTT.

Only one count was recorded for this clone. The V and J genes are TRBV19 and TRBJ1-5, with 7 bases aligning to TRBD1. The CDR3 sequence is 17 residues long. V dropped 5 bases and J dropped 0; count of bases not matched to a gene: 10. The V gene's germline CDR1 is LNHDA and CDR2 SQIVND (reference sequence). CDR3 sequence: CASSGGTDSYSNQPQHF. For the CDR3, the DNA is TGTGCCAGTAGTGGGGGGACAGATTCCTATAGCAATCAGCCCCAGCATTTT.

V gene TRBV5-8 combines with J gene TRBJ2-7, with TRBD1 matching over 9 bases. V trimming: 2 bases; J trimming: 6 bases; junction bases outside the gene matches: 6. The CDR3 totals 14 residues. Germline V gene lookup returns CDR1 SGHTS and CDR2 YDEGEE. Here the CDR3 DNA reads TGTGCCAGCAGCTTTCCGGGACAGGGAGGCGAGCAGTACTTC. Its protein is CASSFPGQGGEQYF.

The J gene is TRBJ2-3, the V gene TRBV19; 12 bases are shared with TRBD2. The germline gives CDR1 LNHDA, CDR2 SQIVND (reference sequence). This CDR3 has 19 residues. With V trimmed by 6 bases and J by 2 bases, 15 bases remained unmatched. The CDR3 DNA is TGTGCCAGTAGCCCCCTAGCGGGAGGGCCTGCCTCTAACACAGATACGCAGTATTTT. It translates to CASSPLAGGPASNTDTQYF.

CDR3 region: CASSPGQGWGQPQHF. The CDR3 bases are TGTGCCAGCTCGCCCGGACAGGGATGGGGCCAGCCCCAGCATTTT. The chain joins TRBV18 to TRBJ1-5; 8 nucleotides align to TRBD1. The CDR3 spans 15 residues. Germline V gives CDR1 KGHSH, CDR2 LQKENI. Losses at the gene ends were 6 bases for V and 7 bases for J; bases not matched to a gene: 11. Looking up the rest from reference TRBV18 and TRBJ1-5 gives the full variable domain: NAGVMQNPRHLVRRRGQEARLRCSPMKGHSHVYWYRQLPEEGLKFMVYLQKENIIDESGMPKERFSAEFPKEGPSILRIQQVVRGDSAAYFCASSPGQGWGQPQHFGDGTRLSIL.

The CDR3 region has the DNA TGTGCCAGCGCCACCGGGACAGGGGTGCCCAATCAGCCCCAGCATTTT. It specifies CASATGTGVPNQPQHF. The rearrangement uses TRBV27 and TRBJ1-5; 10 nucleotides align to TRBD1. The junction had 10 bases not matched to a gene; V was cut back by 8 bases and J by 3 bases. The V gene's germline CDR1 is MNHEY and CDR2 SMNVEV (reference sequence). This CDR3 spans 16 amino acids.

V and J are TRBV5-6 and TRBJ1-2; TRBD1 matches 8 bases. Trimming took 2 bases from V and 3 from J; bases not matched to a gene: 6. The CDR3 spans 15 residues. Germline CDR1 SGHDT, CDR2 YYEEEE. The CDR3 bases are TGTGCCAGCAGCTTACAGGGGGGGCTATACTATGGCTACACCTTC. Its translation is CASSLQGGLYYGYTF.

The chain carries TRBV10-2 and TRBJ1-5; D may be TRBD1 (5 bases). V lost 4 bases to trimming and J lost 4 bases, with 8 bases between them. Germline V gene data show CDR1 as WSHSY and CDR2 as SAAADI. This CDR3 contains 13 residues. The CDR3 loop is CASSGQSNQPQHF. The CDR3 nucleotides are TGCGCCAGCAGTGGACAGAGTAATCAGCCCCAGCATTTT.

The chain links TRBV28 to TRBJ2-5, with D maybe TRBD2 (5 bases). From germline, CDR1 is MDHEN and CDR2 SYDVKM. This CDR3 is built from 14 residues. Trimming removed 5 bases from V and 2 bases from J, with 12 bases in between. The CDR3 nucleotides read TGTGCCAGCAGTATCTCGGACTTGCAAGAGACCCAGTACTTC. Encoded protein: CASSISDLQETQYF.